The rows below give T cell receptor beta chains drawn from one sample of a study of Graves' ophthalmopathy and Graves' hyperthyroidism. TCRdb re-called the multiplex PCR reads through MiXCR, storing one row per CDR3 protein. Among around 520,000 distinct CDR3 sequences listed, under 45% were seen once. Specimen: peripheral blood or thyroid tissue (not recorded which). These receptors were taken from an adult man with Graves' hyperthyroidism. Both conserved end residues are part of each CDR3. The D gene is left open where the match is weak. Clone size is given for some rows only: seen once, a few or many times, or a class if the clone is expanded.

size	V	D	J	length	CDR3	DNA
many	TRBV13	NA	TRBJ1-2	15	CASSLVDRPNYGYTF	TGTGCCAGCAGCTTAGTCGACAGGCCTAACTATGGCTACACCTTC
many	TRBV9	TRBD1	TRBJ1-2	14	CASSVRTGQYGYTF	TGTGCCAGCAGCGTACGGACAGGGCAATATGGCTACACCTTC
NA	TRBV24-1	TRBD1	TRBJ2-7	16	CATTKSRDRGDYEQYF	TGTGCCACCACTAAGTCCCGGGACAGGGGGGACTACGAGCAGTACTTC
many	TRBV5-6	TRBD1	TRBJ1-3	14	CASSATGQGNTIYF	TGTGCCAGCAGCGCGACGGGACAGGGAAACACCATATATTTT
NA	TRBV5-1	TRBD2	TRBJ2-5	15	CASSGAGTSWGTQYF	TGCGCCAGCAGCGGAGCCGGGACTAGCTGGGGGACCCAGTACTTC
NA	TRBV2	TRBD1	TRBJ1-1	15	CASSFSRGSRTEAFF	TGTGCCAGCAGTTTCTCCAGGGGGAGTCGAACTGAAGCTTTCTTT
NA	TRBV9	NA	TRBJ2-3	18	CASSLVGGGQMSTDTQYF	TGTGCCAGCAGCTTAGTGGGCGGGGGCCAAATGAGCACAGATACGCAGTATTTT
many	TRBV7-9	NA	TRBJ2-5	14	CASSLGTSKETQYF	TGTGCCAGCAGCCTCGGGACTTCTAAAGAGACCCAGTACTTC
NA	TRBV5-1	NA	TRBJ1-6	18	CASSLVGVRSSYNSPLHF	TGCGCCAGCAGCTTGGTTGGAGTACGGAGCTCCTATAATTCACCCCTCCACTTT
NA	TRBV10-3	NA	TRBJ1-3	15	CASSYSQVEEDTIYF	TGTGCCAGCAGTTACTCCCAGGTTGAGGAAGACACCATATATTTT
once	TRBV2	NA	TRBJ1-1	13	CASSDAGNTEAFF	TGTGCCAGCAGTGATGCAGGGAACACTGAAGCTTTCTTT
few	TRBV7-9	NA	TRBJ2-7	11	CASLEGREQYF	TGTGCCAGCCTCGAGGGGAGGGAGCAGTACTTC
many	TRBV6-5	NA	TRBJ2-7	12	CASAGRTYEQYF	TGTGCCAGCGCGGGACGGACCTACGAGCAGTACTTC
NA	TRBV19	TRBD2	TRBJ2-5	15	CASSPPSGRGETQYF	TGTGCCAGTAGCCCCCCTAGCGGGAGAGGCGAGACCCAGTACTTC
NA	TRBV6-5	TRBD1	TRBJ1-6	17	CASSYRNRGRWNSPLHF	TGTGCCAGCAGTTACAGGAACAGGGGACGCTGGAATTCACCCCTCCACTTT
many	TRBV5-6	NA	TRBJ1-1	13	CASSSDTTREAFF	TGTGCCAGCAGCTCAGACACGACCAGGGAAGCTTTCTTT
few	TRBV4-1	NA	TRBJ2-2	16	CASSQETGVNTGELFF	TGCGCCAGCAGCCAAGAAACGGGGGTGAACACCGGGGAGCTGTTTTTT
NA	TRBV7-3	NA	TRBJ1-6	13	CASSDRFDSPLHF	TGTGCCAGTAGTGATCGTTTCGATTCACCCCTCCACTTT
many	TRBV6-5	NA	TRBJ1-1	14	CASSPKVRGTEAFF	TGTGCCAGCAGTCCGAAGGTCCGAGGCACTGAAGCTTTCTTT
few	TRBV4-1	NA	TRBJ2-5	15	CASSQGNSAGETQYF	TGCGCCAGCAGCCAAGGGAACAGCGCGGGAGAGACCCAGTACTTC
NA	TRBV10-3	NA	TRBJ1-1	13	CAISEARDTEAFF	TGTGCCATCAGTGAGGCCAGGGACACTGAAGCTTTCTTT
NA	TRBV12-5	TRBD1	TRBJ1-2	13	CASGTTGDYGYTF	TGTGCTAGTGGAACGACAGGGGACTATGGCTACACCTTC
once	TRBV20-1	NA	TRBJ2-2	14	CSASYRLNTGELFF	TGCAGTGCTAGTTACCGACTCAACACCGGGGAGCTGTTTTTT
NA	TRBV24-1	TRBD2	TRBJ2-1	17	CATSEGSGGSSYNEQFF	TGTGCCACCAGTGAGGGTAGCGGGGGGAGCTCCTACAATGAGCAGTTCTTC
few	TRBV7-8	NA	TRBJ1-6	16	CASSFSQEAPNSPLHF	TGTGCCAGCAGTTTTTCCCAGGAGGCTCCTAATTCACCCCTCCACTTT
NA	TRBV15	NA	TRBJ2-7	14	CATSSLSPSGEQYF	TGTGCCACCAGCAGTTTATCCCCCTCGGGGGAGCAGTACTTC
few	TRBV30	NA	TRBJ1-2	12	CACQSGAYGYTF	TGTGCCTGCCAGTCGGGGGCCTATGGCTACACCTTC
many	TRBV7-9	TRBD1	TRBJ2-7	15	CASSSWTGAPYEQYF	TGTGCCAGCAGCTCGTGGACAGGGGCCCCCTACGAGCAGTACTTC
NA	TRBV5-6	TRBD2	TRBJ2-7	17	CASSPGRLAGEAYEQYF	TGTGCCAGCAGTCCTGGTCGACTAGCGGGGGAAGCCTACGAGCAGTACTTC
many	TRBV29-1	TRBD1	TRBJ2-5	15	CSVAGRTGEGETQYF	TGCAGCGTTGCCGGGAGGACAGGGGAGGGAGAGACCCAGTACTTC
many	TRBV7-9	TRBD1	TRBJ1-1	14	CASSRGQGGNEAFF	TGTGCCAGCAGCCGCGGACAGGGAGGGAATGAAGCTTTCTTT
many	TRBV27	NA	TRBJ2-7	13	CASRQGGNYEQYF	TGTGCCAGCCGCCAGGGGGGAAACTACGAGCAGTACTTC
NA	TRBV5-1	TRBD1	TRBJ1-2	16	CASSLPSLTGDYGYTF	TGCGCCAGCAGCTTGCCAAGCCTGACAGGGGACTATGGCTACACCTTC
many	TRBV7-3	TRBD2	TRBJ2-2	17	CASSHSGGAVDTGELFF	TGTGCCAGCAGTCATAGCGGGGGGGCGGTTGACACCGGGGAGCTGTTTTTT
few	TRBV3-1	NA	TRBJ2-5	12	CASSQPSRVKYF	TGTGCCAGCAGCCAACCAAGCAGGGTTAAGTACTTC
NA	TRBV5-1	NA	TRBJ2-2	16	CASSVGHLPETGELFF	TGCGCCAGCAGCGTCGGACATCTCCCAGAAACCGGGGAGCTGTTTTTT
NA	TRBV7-9	TRBD2	TRBJ2-2	18	CASSETGTSGFFTGELFF	TGTGCCAGCAGCGAAACCGGGACTAGCGGGTTCTTCACCGGGGAGCTGTTTTTT
many	TRBV15	NA	TRBJ1-6	12	CATSRLQEALHF	TGTGCCACCAGCCGCTTACAGGAAGCCCTCCACTTT
many	TRBV7-2	NA	TRBJ2-5	13	CASSLVVGETQYF	TGTGCCAGCAGCTTAGTCGTAGGAGAGACCCAGTACTTC
NA	TRBV7-8	NA	TRBJ2-5	11	CASSNGETQHF	TGTGCCAGCAGCAATGGGGAGACCCAGCACTTC
many	TRBV2	TRBD1	TRBJ1-1	14	CASSNRDRSTEAFF	TGTGCCAGCAGCAACAGGGACAGGAGCACTGAAGCTTTCTTT
NA	TRBV12-3/TRBV12-4	NA	TRBJ2-2	14	CASSFLPDSGELFF	TGTGCCAGCAGTTTTCTTCCGGATAGCGGGGAGCTGTTTTTT
many	TRBV6-5	NA	TRBJ1-1	14	CASSRTSTGSEAFF	TGTGCCAGCAGTCGCACCTCGACGGGGTCTGAAGCTTTCTTT